Each of the 21 T cell receptor beta chains below was sequenced from the same sample in a study of T cell responses to AZD1222 COVID-19 vaccine. Profiled with immunoSEQ multiplex PCR; TCRdb holds only in-frame clones, not every one. This table has under 200,000 clones, about 91% appearing once. This material consisted of peripheral blood, taken 28 days after the second AZD1222 dose. These receptors all come from an adult who received the AZD1222 COVID-19 vaccine.

This sequence joins TRBV7-2 and TRBJ2-2; no clear D. Looked up from germline, CDR1 is SGHTA and CDR2 is FQGNSA. With 5 bases removed from V and 3 bases from J, the gap between germline ends came to 13 bases. The CDR3 has 15 residues. The CDR3 reads CASSRVPRDTGELFF. The CDR3 nucleotides are TGTGCCAGCAGCCGCGTCCCTAGGGACACCGGGGAGCTGTTTTTT.

V usage is TRBV11-3 and J usage is TRBJ2-1; either TRBD1 or TRBD2 may fit D (5 bases each). The germline V gene encodes CDR1 SGHNT and CDR2 YENEEA. V lost 5 bases, J lost 7 bases, and 18 bases lay in between. This CDR3 is built from 15 residues. CDR3 coding DNA: TGTGCCAGCAGCCGTGGGACCTCCACTCTGAATGAGCAGTTCTTC. This gives the protein CASSRGTSTLNEQFF.

V usage is TRBV7-9 and J usage is TRBJ1-4; no reliable D call. CDR3 length: 12 amino acids. With 0 bases removed from V and 10 bases from J, the gap between germline ends came to 6 bases. Germline-derived CDR1 and CDR2 are SEHNR and FQNEAQ (reference sequence). The CDR3 sequence is CASSLAGGKLFF. DNA of the CDR3: TGTGCCAGCAGCTTAGCGGGAGGAAAACTGTTTTTT.

The chain carries TRBV18 and TRBJ2-1, with 11 bases matching TRBD2. With 3 bases clipped from V and 4 bases from J, the junction kept 5 bases outside the gene matches. Germline V CDR1 and CDR2: KGHSH, LQKENI. The CDR3 is 16 amino acids. CDR3 loop: CASSPPTSGKYNEQFF. The CDR3 region has the DNA TGTGCCAGCTCACCGCCGACTAGCGGGAAATACAATGAGCAGTTCTTC.

V usage is TRBV21-1 and J usage is TRBJ2-7; the table's D gene call, TRBD1, was not cross checked with the DNA. TRBV21-1 is a known pseudogene. The CDR3 contains 18 residues. For the CDR3, the DNA is TGTGCCAGCAGATACACGATGGTCCCAGGGGACCCCGGTTACGAGCAGTACTTC. Residues: CASRYTMVPGDPGYEQYF.

V is TRBV7-9 and J is TRBJ1-3, with D uncertain. Trimming cost V 0 bases and J 0 bases, with 9 bases left between them. The CDR3 totals 16 residues. CDR1 is SEHNR, CDR2 FQNEAQ, per germline (reference sequence). CDR3 nucleotide sequence: TGTGCCAGCAGCTTAGCTAGAAGGGTCTCTGGAAACACCATATATTTT. Residues: CASSLARRVSGNTIYF. The full variable domain, its missing parts supplied by reference TRBV7-9 and TRBJ1-3, is DTGVSQNPRHKITKRGQNVTFRCDPISEHNRLYWYRQTLGQGPEFLTYFQNEAQLEKSRLLSDRFSAERPKGSFSTLEIQRTEQGDSAMYLCASSLARRVSGNTIYFGEGSWLTVV.

A single count supports this clone. This chain joins TRBV25-1 and TRBJ2-7; 7 bases line up with TRBD2. J lost 0 bases, V lost 8 bases, and 7 bases had no gene match. This CDR3 is 14 amino acids long. Germline-derived CDR1 and CDR2 are MGHDK and SYGVNS. The CDR3 is CASQAGVPSYEQYF. CDR3 DNA sequence: TGTGCCAGCCAGGCGGGAGTGCCCTCCTACGAGCAGTACTTC.

This chain connects TRBV5-1 to TRBJ2-2, with no clear D. The germline V gene has CDR1 SGHRS and CDR2 YFSETQ. This CDR3 region has 12 residues. V was shortened by 0 bases and J by 5 bases, with 2 bases between the two germline ends. The CDR3 sequence is CASSLDTGELFF. DNA of the CDR3: TGCGCCAGCAGCTTGGATACCGGGGAGCTGTTTTTT.

The chain combines TRBV4-2 with TRBJ1-3, with D perhaps matching TRBD1 (6 bases). The CDR3 is 17 residues long. The V end lost 4 bases, the J end lost 0 bases, and 16 bases lay between the germline ends. Germline CDR1 and CDR2: LGHNA and YNFKEQ. As DNA, the CDR3 is TGTGCCAGCAGCCGAAACGGAGGGGGATACTCTGGAAACACCATATATTTT. Its translation: CASSRNGGGYSGNTIYF.

This clone was detected once. The chain is built from TRBV3-1 (or the pseudogene TRBV3-2) and TRBJ2-7; maybe TRBD1 (6 bases). V was shortened by 4 bases and J by 6 bases, with 16 bases between the two germline ends. Per the germline V gene, CDR1 is LGHDT and CDR2 is YNNKEL (reference sequence). This CDR3 contains 14 residues. CDR3 nucleotides: TGTGCCAGCAGCCCCTACTCCGGGACACCCGAGCAGTACTTC. Translating it yields CASSPYSGTPEQYF.

The chain couples TRBV15 to TRBJ2-7; TRBD1 or TRBD2 may be the D gene (6 bases each). The germline V gene encodes CDR1 LNHNV and CDR2 YYDKDF (reference sequence). V lost 5 bases to trimming and J lost 4 bases, with 21 bases between them. The CDR3 is 16 amino acids. CDR3 DNA: TGTGCCACCAGCCCAGGGGCGGCGGGATCAGGGTACGAGCAGTACTTC. Translated, it gives CATSPGAAGSGYEQYF.

The chain links TRBV4-3 to TRBJ1-2, with D hard to call. V was shortened by 0 bases and J by 3 bases, with 11 bases between the two germline ends. The CDR3 loop spans 15 amino acids. Per the germline V gene, CDR1 is LGHNA and CDR2 is YSLEER. The CDR3 nucleotides read TGCGCCAGCAGCCAAGATGGGTCGGTTTACTATGGCTACACCTTC. This translates into CASSQDGSVYYGYTF.

The chain joins TRBV28 to TRBJ2-1; D unresolved. Germline CDR1 MDHEN, CDR2 SYDVKM. There are 14 residues in the CDR3. Trimming removed 3 bases at V and 6 bases at J, with 12 bases between. CDR3 in amino acids: CASSLIHETNEQFF. The CDR3 region has the DNA TGTGCCAGCAGTTTGATCCACGAAACCAATGAGCAGTTCTTC.

CDR3 in DNA: TGCGCCAGCAGCTTGGACAGACAGAGGGGCTACACCTTC. It is translated as CASSLDRQRGYTF. J is TRBJ1-2 and V is TRBV5-1; possible D gene TRBD1, 5 bases. The CDR3 length is 13 residues. Trimming left V 0 bases short and J 8 bases short, with 11 bases between. CDR1 and CDR2 from the germline V gene are SGHRS and YFSETQ.

A note on this clone: This CDR3 is also generated by other DNA sequences in the sample. V usage is TRBV28 and J usage is TRBJ2-5, with 9 bases identical to TRBD1. The CDR3 spans 15 residues. V was pared by 4 bases and J by 2 bases, with 5 bases of the junction left unmatched. Germline V lookup: CDR1 MDHEN, CDR2 SYDVKM. Written as DNA, the CDR3 is TGTGCCAGCAGTTCCCGAGACAGGGGGCAAGAGACCCAGTACTTC. It translates to CASSSRDRGQETQYF. Drawing the rest from reference TRBV28 and TRBJ2-5, the complete variable domain is DVKVTQSSRYLVKRTGEKVFLECVQDMDHENMFWYRQDPGLGLRLIYFSYDVKMKEKGDIPEGYSVSREKKERFSLILESASTNQTSMYLCASSSRDRGQETQYFGPGTRLLVL.

The rearrangement joins TRBV6-5 to TRBJ1-2; tentatively, D is TRBD1 (5 bases). V was trimmed by 10 bases and J by 3 bases, leaving 18 bases between them. This CDR3 is 14 amino acids long. The germline gives CDR1 MNHEY, CDR2 SVGAGI. The CDR3 DNA reads TGTGCCACCTCTATTTCGGGGCTTCACTATGGCTACACCTTC. This translates into CATSISGLHYGYTF.

J is TRBJ1-2 and V is TRBV19, with TRBD1 matching over 8 bases. The CDR3 sequence is 15 residues long. Germline CDR1 reads LNHDA; CDR2 reads SQIVND (reference sequence). The ends lost 6 bases at V and 5 bases at J; junction bases unmatched: 11. In DNA, the CDR3 is TGTGCCAGTAGACGGGGTCCGGGACAGGAGTATGGCTACACCTTC. Residues: CASRRGPGQEYGYTF.

The gene calls are TRBV18 and TRBJ1-6, with a tentative D call TRBD1 (6 bases). V lost 3 bases and J lost 10, with 16 bases in between. Germline CDR1 KGHSH, CDR2 LQKENI. The CDR3 extends over 15 amino acids. Here the CDR3 DNA reads TGTGCCAGCTCACCTCAGGGGCCCGAGACCTCACCCCTCCACTTT. The encoded protein is CASSPQGPETSPLHF.

For the CDR3, the DNA is TGTGCCAGCAGTCGGGGGGGAGATCAGCCCCAGCATTTT. It yields the protein CASSRGGDQPQHF. This chain connects TRBV6-5 to TRBJ1-5; perhaps TRBD1 as D (5 bases). The length of the CDR3 is 13 residues. CDR1 and CDR2 from the germline V gene are MNHEY and SVGAGI. V lost 5 bases and J 5 bases, leaving 10 bases between the germline ends.

The chain joins TRBV30 to TRBJ1-2; D perhaps matches TRBD1 (6 bases). Per germline, CDR1 GTSNPN and CDR2 SVGIG (reference sequence). Trimming removed 0 bases at V and 8 bases at J, with 16 bases between. There are 14 residues in the CDR3. The CDR3 nucleotides are TGTGCCTGGAGTGTAGCCTTGGGGGGCGAGGGCTACACCTTC. Its protein is CAWSVALGGEGYTF.

Comment on this clone: The junction differs from germline at one of its ends, possibly a read error. V and J are TRBV20-1 and TRBJ1-1; D might be TRBD1 (5 bases). Germline V gene sequence: CDR1 DFQATT, CDR2 SNEGSKA (reference sequence). The CDR3 is made up of 12 amino acids. The CDR3 loop is CSASGGNSEAFF. The CDR3 bases are TGCAGTGCTAGTGGGGGGAACTCTGAAGCTTTCTTT.